This TCR beta chain was obtained from a study of OX40 agonist ivuxolimab in advanced cancers. Assay used: immunoSEQ multiplex PCR; TCRdb lists only in-frame clones, some missing. The repertoire consists of tens of thousands of clones, with about four fifths occurring once and the leading ten covering about 20%. V lost 4 bases, J lost 1 base, and 6 bases lay in between. Germline V gene sequence: CDR1 SGHNT, CDR2 YENEEA. CDR3 size: 13 residues. The specimen was CD4+ or CD8+ T cells sorted from blood, collected in a trial of the OX40 agonist ivuxolimab. The TCR originated in an adult with an advanced solid tumor such as melanoma, head and neck, liver or kidney cancer. The chain is built from TRBV11-3 and TRBJ2-3; D uncertain. CDR3 DNA sequence: TGTGCCAGCAGCTACGGGCGCACAGATACGCAGTATTTT. Protein sequence: CASSYGRTDTQYF.